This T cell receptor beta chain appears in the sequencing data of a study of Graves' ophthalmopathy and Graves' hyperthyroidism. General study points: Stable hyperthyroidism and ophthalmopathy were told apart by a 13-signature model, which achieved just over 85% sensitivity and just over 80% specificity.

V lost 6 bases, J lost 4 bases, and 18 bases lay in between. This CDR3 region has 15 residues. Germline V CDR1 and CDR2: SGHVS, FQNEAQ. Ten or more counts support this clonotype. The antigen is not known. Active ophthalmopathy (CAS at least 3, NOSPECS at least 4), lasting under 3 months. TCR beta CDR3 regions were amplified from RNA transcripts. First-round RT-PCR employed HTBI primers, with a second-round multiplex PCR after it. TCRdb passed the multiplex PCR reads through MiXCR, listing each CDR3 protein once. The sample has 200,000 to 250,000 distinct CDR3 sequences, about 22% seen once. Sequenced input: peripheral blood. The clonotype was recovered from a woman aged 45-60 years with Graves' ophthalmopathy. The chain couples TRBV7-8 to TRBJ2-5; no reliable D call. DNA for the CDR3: TGTGCCAGCAGAATCGACCGGGCCCGGAGAGAGACCCAGTACTTC. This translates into CASRIDRARRETQYF. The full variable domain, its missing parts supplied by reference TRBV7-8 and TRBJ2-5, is GAGVSQSPRYKVAKRGQDVALRCDPISGHVSLFWYQQALGQGPEFLTYFQNEAQLDKSGLPSDRFFAERPEGSVSTLKIQRTQQEDSAVYLCASRIDRARRETQYFGPGTRLLVL.